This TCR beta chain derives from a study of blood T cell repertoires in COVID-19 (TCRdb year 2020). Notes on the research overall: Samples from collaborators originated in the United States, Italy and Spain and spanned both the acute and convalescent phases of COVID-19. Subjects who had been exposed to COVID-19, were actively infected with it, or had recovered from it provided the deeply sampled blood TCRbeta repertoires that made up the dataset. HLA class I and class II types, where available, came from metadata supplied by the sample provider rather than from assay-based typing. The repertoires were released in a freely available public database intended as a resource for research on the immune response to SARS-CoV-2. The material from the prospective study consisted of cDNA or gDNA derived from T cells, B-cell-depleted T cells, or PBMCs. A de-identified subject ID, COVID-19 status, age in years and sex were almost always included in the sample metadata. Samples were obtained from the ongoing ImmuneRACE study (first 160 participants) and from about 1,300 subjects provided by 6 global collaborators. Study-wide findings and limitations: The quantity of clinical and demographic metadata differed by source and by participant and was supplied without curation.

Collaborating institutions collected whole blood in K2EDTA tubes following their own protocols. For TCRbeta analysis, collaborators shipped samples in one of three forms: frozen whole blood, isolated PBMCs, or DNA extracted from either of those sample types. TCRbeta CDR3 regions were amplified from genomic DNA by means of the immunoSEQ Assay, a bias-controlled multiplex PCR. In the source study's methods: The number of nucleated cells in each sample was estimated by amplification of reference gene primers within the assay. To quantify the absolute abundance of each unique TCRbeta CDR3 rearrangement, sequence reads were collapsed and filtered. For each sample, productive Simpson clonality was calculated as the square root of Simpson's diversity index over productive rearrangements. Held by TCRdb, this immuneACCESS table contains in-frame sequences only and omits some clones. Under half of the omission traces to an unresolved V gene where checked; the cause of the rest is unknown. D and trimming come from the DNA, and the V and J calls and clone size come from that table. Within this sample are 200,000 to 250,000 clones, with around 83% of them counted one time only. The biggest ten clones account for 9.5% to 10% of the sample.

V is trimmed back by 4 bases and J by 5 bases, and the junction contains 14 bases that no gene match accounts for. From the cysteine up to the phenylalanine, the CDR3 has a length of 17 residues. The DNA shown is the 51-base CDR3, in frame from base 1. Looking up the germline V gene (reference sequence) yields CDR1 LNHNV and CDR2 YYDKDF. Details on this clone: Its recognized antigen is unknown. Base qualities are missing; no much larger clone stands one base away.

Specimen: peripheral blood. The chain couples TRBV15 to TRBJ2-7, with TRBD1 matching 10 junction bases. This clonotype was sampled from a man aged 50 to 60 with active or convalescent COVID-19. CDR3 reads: CATSNGRAGTGDDEQYF. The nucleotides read TGTGCCACCAGCAATGGAAGGGCAGGGACAGGGGACGACGAGCAGTACTTC.